A single sample gave rise to the 24 T cell receptor beta chains below, sequenced in a study of metastatic and nonmetastatic thyroid tumors (dated by TCRdb to 2020 to 2022). The receptor library was made with PCR. The data were produced on an Illumina HiSeq 4000. TCRdb reprocessing: public reads trimmed at Q25 with fastp, clones called with MiXCR, in-frame beta chains kept. Across this sample there are some 55,000 clones, with less than 30% seen only once. The top ten clonotypes cover around a sixth of the sample. No patient had received any treatment before thyroid surgery. The source material was blood. The receptor set was obtained from a female donor with papillary thyroid cancer or a benign thyroid nodule (not recorded which). Some clones in this sample may be carry-over from other donors' samples.

The V call is TRBV5-1, the J call TRBJ2-7; a possible D gene is TRBD2 (6 bases). The germline gives CDR1 SGHRS, CDR2 YFSETQ. Trimming left V 0 bases short and J 2 bases short, with 9 bases between. The CDR3 totals 14 residues. Here the CDR3 reads CASSLAGGTYEQYF. The CDR3 DNA follows: TGCGCCAGCAGCTTGGCCGGCGGGACCTACGAGCAGTACTTC.

This sequence joins TRBV28 and TRBJ2-7; D ambiguous. Trimming removed 7 bases at V and 0 bases at J, with 13 bases between. Germline V gene sequence: CDR1 MDHEN, CDR2 SYDVKM. The length of the CDR3 is 14 residues. DNA of the CDR3: TGTGCCAGCAAAAGGGAAGCAAGCTCCTACGAGCAGTACTTC. This encodes CASKREASSYEQYF.

This clone was observed a handful of times. J is TRBJ1-3 and V is TRBV6-1, with D unclear. The CDR3 runs to 13 residues. Deletions cut 8 bases from V and 6 bases from J, with 14 bases between. CDR1 MNHNS and CDR2 SASEGT come from the germline V gene. This CDR3 is CASLPSGKNTIYF. CDR3 coding DNA: TGTGCCAGCCTCCCATCGGGGAAAAACACCATATATTTT.

This chain connects TRBV4-1 to TRBJ2-7, with a weak D call TRBD2 (6 bases). This CDR3 has 16 residues. Germline values: CDR1 MGHRA, CDR2 YSYEKL. The V gene lost 1 base and the J gene lost 3 bases, with 16 bases spanning the gap. DNA of the CDR3: TGCGCCAGCAGCCAAGTTTACGGCGGGACCGGCTACGAGCAGTACTTC. Protein: CASSQVYGGTGYEQYF.

The genes are TRBV20-1 and TRBJ1-2, with a tentative D call TRBD1 (5 bases). The CDR3 covers 13 residues. With 3 bases removed from V and 8 bases from J, the gap between germline ends came to 16 bases. Germline-derived CDR1 and CDR2 are DFQATT and SNEGSKA (reference sequence). The CDR3 coding sequence is TGCAGTGCTAGGGGGCCCGGGGATCGGGGCTACACCTTC. This translates into CSARGPGDRGYTF.

The sample holds a few counts of this clone. The rearrangement joins TRBV11-2 to TRBJ1-6; D gene uncertain. This CDR3 spans 15 amino acids. CDR1 SGHAT and CDR2 FQNNGV come from the germline V gene. V was pared by 1 base and J by 7 bases, with 11 bases between. The CDR3 region is CASSLAVGENSPLHF. The DNA for the CDR3 is TGTGCCAGCAGCTTAGCAGTTGGGGAGAATTCACCCCTCCACTTT.

This clone occurred once. This chain connects TRBV30 to TRBJ1-5, with TRBD1 as a possible D gene (5 bases). The CDR3 loop spans 13 amino acids. V shed 1 base and J shed 7 bases, with 11 bases lying between them. In germline, CDR1 is GTSNPN, CDR2 SVGIG (reference sequence). The CDR3 DNA is TGTGCCTGGAGTGCAGGGAGTTCCCAGCCCCAGCATTTT. It yields the protein CAWSAGSSQPQHF.

This sequence joins TRBV20-1 and TRBJ2-2; D assignment may be TRBD1 or TRBD2 (7 bases each). V lost 1 base and J lost 5, with 14 bases in between. The CDR3 runs to 15 residues. Germline V gives CDR1 DFQATT, CDR2 SNEGSKA (reference sequence). The CDR3 coding sequence is TGCAGTGCTAGAGTTCCCCAGGGGGGGACCGGGGAGCTGTTTTTT. This codes for CSARVPQGGTGELFF.

This clone turned up a few times. The genes are TRBV19 and TRBJ1-1; D perhaps matches TRBD1 (6 bases). Trimming took 5 bases from V and 1 from J, leaving 14 bases between them. From germline, CDR1 is LNHDA and CDR2 SQIVND (reference sequence). The CDR3 totals 15 residues. The CDR3 DNA follows: TGTGCCAGTAGTCCGACCAGGGGAGGGAACACTGAAGCTTTCTTT. The encoded protein is CASSPTRGGNTEAFF. Using reference TRBV19 and TRBJ1-1 for the parts outside the CDR3, the full variable domain is DGGITQSPKYLFRKEGQNVTLSCEQNLNHDAMYWYRQDPGQGLRLIYYSQIVNDFQKGDIAEGYSVSREKKESFPLTVTSAQKNPTAFYLCASSPTRGGNTEAFFGQGTRLTVV.

The chain links TRBV3-1 to TRBJ2-1, with 10 positions matching TRBD2. This CDR3 contains 14 residues. Germline CDR1 LGHDT, CDR2 YNNKEL (reference sequence). V trimming: 4 bases; J trimming: 4 bases; junction bases outside the gene matches: 1. The CDR3 DNA is TGTGCCAGCAGCCGTAGCGGGAGGTACAATGAGCAGTTCTTC. This encodes CASSRSGRYNEQFF.

The chain joins TRBV10-3 to TRBJ2-7; no definite D call. The CDR3 is 16 amino acids. In germline, CDR1 is ENHRY, CDR2 SYGVKD. Trimming took off 2 bases at V and 0 bases at J, with 14 bases between the two ends. The CDR3 is CAISEVDRTLSYEQYF. As DNA, the CDR3 is TGTGCCATCAGTGAGGTGGACCGAACCCTCTCCTACGAGCAGTACTTC.

The CDR3 protein is CATSRDLYRLGQVNYEQYF. The CDR3 bases are TGTGCCACCAGCAGAGACCTTTATCGTCTGGGACAGGTAAACTACGAGCAGTACTTC. This chain joins TRBV15 and TRBJ2-7, with 8 bases lining up with TRBD1. In germline, CDR1 is LNHNV, CDR2 YYDKDF (reference sequence). With 0 bases clipped from V and 3 bases from J, the junction kept 16 bases outside the gene matches. The CDR3 is 19 amino acids. Full variable domain (rest looked up from reference TRBV15 and TRBJ2-7): DAMVIQNPRYQVTQFGKPVTLSCSQTLNHNVMYWYQQKSSQAPKLLFHYYDKDFNNEADTPDNFQSRRPNTSFCFLDIRSPGLGDTAMYLCATSRDLYRLGQVNYEQYFGPGTRLTVT.

This clone is medium-sized by share. One end of the junction is discordant with germline, which a read error may explain. The chain uses TRBV28 and TRBJ1-2, with D possibly being TRBD1 (5 bases). The CDR3 totals 12 residues. The germline gives CDR1 MDHEN, CDR2 SYDVKM. DNA of the CDR3: TGTGCCAGCAGCCTCCTGGGACTCCCCATCGCCTTC. Residues: CASSLLGLPIAF.

The gene calls are TRBV28 and TRBJ1-2, with D possibly matching TRBD1 (6 bases). The V gene's germline CDR1 is MDHEN and CDR2 SYDVKM. The CDR3 sequence is 13 residues long. Between the trimmed V and J ends, which lost 10 bases and 7 bases, there was a span of 19 bases. CDR3 region: CATSRQVRGGYTF. The CDR3 coding sequence is TGTGCCACCTCCCGACAGGTTAGGGGTGGCTACACCTTC.

The table lists this clone with many counts. The chain employs TRBV7-8 and TRBJ2-1, with 7 bases fitting TRBD2. The CDR3 loop spans 17 amino acids. J gave up 8 bases and V 0 bases, and 13 bases lay outside the gene matches. Germline lookup yields CDR1 SGHVS and CDR2 FQNEAQ. The CDR3 sequence: CASSLARGLGTGHEQFF. The CDR3, as DNA: TGTGCCAGCAGCTTAGCGCGGGGGTTGGGGACCGGACATGAGCAGTTCTTC.

This clone showed up just a few times. DNA for the CDR3: TGTGCCAGCAGTGGCTTCGGGTTGTTTTTT. Translation gives CASSGFGLFF. The V gene is TRBV12-3 or TRBV12-4, the J gene TRBJ2-2; D unresolved. The length of the CDR3 is 10 residues. V was trimmed by 5 bases and J by 15 bases, leaving 10 bases between them.

This clone has at least ten counts. The rearrangement joins TRBV5-1 to TRBJ2-3; a weak D match, TRBD1 (6 bases). The CDR3 loop spans 14 amino acids. Germline V gene sequence: CDR1 SGHRS, CDR2 YFSETQ. Trimming shortened V by 4 bases and J by 6 bases, and 15 bases separated the two germline ends. CDR3 in amino acids: CASSLERTVDTQYF. CDR3 in DNA: TGCGCCAGCAGCCTAGAACGGACAGTTGATACGCAGTATTTT.

The V gene is TRBV6-2 or TRBV6-3, the J gene TRBJ1-2; 8 nucleotides match TRBD1. Germline V gene sequence: CDR1 MNHEY, CDR2 SVGEGT. The CDR3 is 14 residues long. J was trimmed by 6 bases and V by 2 bases; bases with no gene match: 5. The CDR3 coding sequence is TGTGCCAGCAGTTACGGACAGGGACTACATGGCTACACCTTC. Its translation: CASSYGQGLHGYTF.

The chain carries TRBV6-1 and TRBJ1-5; D is unresolved. The CDR3 runs 16 residues. Trimming left V 5 bases short and J 0 bases short, with 14 bases between. Germline lookup yields CDR1 MNHNS and CDR2 SASEGT. The CDR3 spells CASSPKFTVSNQPQHF. CDR3 coding DNA: TGTGCCAGCAGTCCGAAGTTTACGGTTAGCAATCAGCCCCAGCATTTT.

There are a few counts of this clone. The CDR3 DNA reads TGTGCCAGCTCGGGGACAGGGGGCTACGAGCAGTACTTC. Its translation is CASSGTGGYEQYF. This chain joins TRBV12-3 or TRBV12-4 and TRBJ2-7; 11 bases fit TRBD1. V trimming: 8 bases; J trimming: 3 bases; junction bases outside the gene matches: 3. The CDR3 consists of 13 residues.

The sample holds one count of this clone. This rearrangement joins TRBV30 to TRBJ1-6, with D uncertain. The CDR3 runs 11 residues. Germline CDR1 is GTSNPN and CDR2 is SVGIG (reference sequence). The ends were cut back, 4 bases at V and 7 bases at J, with 5 bases in the middle. In DNA, the CDR3 is TGTGCCTGGACCCTAAATTCACCCCTCCACTTT. Its protein product is CAWTLNSPLHF.

V usage is TRBV7-2 and J usage is TRBJ2-2, with TRBD2 as a possible D gene (5 bases). Germline loops: CDR1 SGHTA, CDR2 FQGNSA. The CDR3 is made up of 13 amino acids. V was shortened by 5 bases and J by 7 bases, with 11 bases between the two germline ends. CDR3: CASSLSVGGELFF. CDR3 coding DNA: TGTGCCAGCAGCCTTAGCGTCGGCGGGGAGCTGTTTTTT.

By sample share, this clone is medium-sized. The chain employs TRBV6-1 and TRBJ1-6, with 8 nucleotides matching TRBD1. The CDR3 loop spans 14 amino acids. The V gene's germline CDR1 is MNHNS and CDR2 SASEGT. Trimming cost V 6 bases and J 5 bases; bases outside gene matches: 3. CDR3 amino acids: CASSRQGNNSPLHF. The CDR3, as DNA: TGTGCCAGCAGCCGACAGGGGAATAATTCACCCCTCCACTTT.

The rearrangement uses TRBV30 and TRBJ2-7; D could derive from TRBD1 or TRBD2 (5 bases each). CDR1 is GTSNPN, CDR2 SVGIG, per germline (reference sequence). The CDR3 has 13 amino acids. The V end lost 4 bases, the J end lost 1 base, and 11 bases lay between the germline ends. The CDR3, as DNA: TGTGCCTGGAAGGGACGCCGGTCCTACGAGCAGTACTTC. The encoded protein is CAWKGRRSYEQYF.